This T cell receptor (beta chain) appears in the sequencing data of a study of T cell responses to AZD1222 COVID-19 vaccine. Study-level results: A mostly white British donor set with more females was recruited, and clonal diversity was possibly underestimated.

The CDR3 is 16 amino acids. Per the germline V gene, CDR1 is SEHNR and CDR2 is FQNEAQ (reference sequence). V was cut by 3 bases and J by 3 bases, with 18 bases left in between. Method: immunoSEQ multiplex PCR; TCRdb's copy keeps in-frame clones and lacks some. Found here are 120,000 or so clones, roughly 91% of them singletons; the top ten hold 3.5% to 4.5%. With regard to this clone: What it recognizes is unknown.

The sample here was peripheral blood, taken on day 0 of AZD1222 vaccination. The chain is built from TRBV7-9 and TRBJ2-7; tentatively, D is TRBD2 (5 bases). The receptor comes from an adult in good health. The chain's CDR3 is CASSFPRSGSSYEQYF. CDR3 sequence (DNA): TGTGCCAGCAGCTTCCCCCGAAGTGGGAGTAGCTACGAGCAGTACTTC.